The present TCR beta chain was sequenced within a study of blood T cell repertoires in COVID-19 (dated by TCRdb to 2018 to 2021). Context from the whole study: Collaborator samples came from the United States, Italy and Spain and covered acute and convalescent phases of COVID-19. Deeply sampled blood TCRbeta repertoires from subjects exposed to, actively infected with, or recovered from COVID-19 were included in the dataset. The repertoires were released in a freely available public database meant as a resource for research on the immune response to SARS-CoV-2. Sample metadata almost always included a de-identified subject ID, COVID-19 status, age in years and sex. Samples came from the ongoing ImmuneRACE study (first 160 participants) plus 1,254 subjects from 6 global collaborators. The prospective study material was composed of cDNA or gDNA derived from T cells, B-cell-depleted T cells, or PBMCs. Where HLA class I and class II types were available, the types were taken from metadata supplied by the sample provider, not from assay-based typing. Overall results and qualifications from the work: How much clinical and demographic metadata was included differed by source and by participant, and the metadata was provided uncurated.

TCRbeta CDR3 regions were amplified from genomic DNA using the immunoSEQ Assay, a bias-controlled multiplex PCR. As for the original processing: The number of nucleated cells in each sample was estimated from the amplification of reference gene primers within the assay. Sequence reads were collapsed and filtered to measure the absolute abundance of every unique TCRbeta CDR3 rearrangement. Productive Simpson clonality was computed per sample as the square root of Simpson's diversity index over productive rearrangements. TCRdb's version of the immuneACCESS table is confined to in-frame rearrangements and falls short of the full clone set. An unresolved V gene accounts for under half of the shortfall where checked; the remainder is of unknown origin. The DNA was the basis for D and trimming; V, J and clone size are from that table. This sample gives some 500,000 clones in total; around 87% of them show up just once. The ten most abundant clones make up less than 2% of the sample.

On this clone: The clone's antigen remains unknown. Base quality data are lacking; no much larger clone is found one base away.

Including cysteine and phenylalanine, the CDR3 has 12 amino acids. Only the CDR3 DNA stays, 36 bases, in frame from base 1. The germline V end is reduced by 6 bases and the J end by 5 bases; junction bases left unmatched: 3. Participants in the prospective study were aged 18 to 89 years, lived in over 20 United States geographic areas, and enrolled through a virtual design. In the prospective study, participants were assigned to cohorts based on the clinical history participants reported in a screening survey and a study questionnaire. Recovered participants in ImmuneRACE Cohort 3 were defined by two consecutive negative NP/OP PCR tests, clearance by a healthcare professional, or resolution of symptoms. In the prospective study, mobile phlebotomists collected whole blood, serum and a nasopharyngeal or oropharyngeal swab from each participant. Prospective study participants could optionally give additional blood draws and questionnaires over a roughly two-month period. Prospective study blood samples were shipped either frozen or at room temperature before DNA extraction.

The V gene is TRBV12-3 or TRBV12-4 and the J gene is TRBJ1-1; 7 bases in the middle match TRBD1. The clonotype originates from a woman in her thirties or forties who had recovered from COVID-19. The sample taken for sequencing was PBMCs or T cells enriched from blood (not recorded which). The nucleotide sequence is given as TGTGCCAGCAGCCCCAGGGGGACTGAAGCTTTCTTT. This codes for CASSPRGTEAFF.